This T cell receptor (beta chain) was identified during a study of blood T cell repertoires in COVID-19 (dated by TCRdb to 2020 to 2021). Notes on the research overall: Samples from collaborators originated in the United States, Italy and Spain and spanned both the acute and convalescent phases of COVID-19. The prospective study material was composed of cDNA or gDNA derived from T cells, B-cell-depleted T cells, or PBMCs. The dataset comprised deeply sampled blood TCRbeta repertoires from subjects exposed to, actively infected with, or recovered from COVID-19. The repertoires were released in a freely available public database meant as a resource for research on the immune response to SARS-CoV-2. The samples were drawn from the first 160 participants of the ongoing ImmuneRACE study and from some 1,300 subjects provided by 6 global collaborators. Sample metadata almost always included a de-identified subject ID, COVID-19 status, age in years and sex. Where HLA class I and class II types were available, the types were taken from metadata supplied by the sample provider, not from assay-based typing. General findings and caveats noted by the study authors: The amount of clinical and demographic metadata varied by source and participant and was provided uncurated.

Each collaborating institution followed its own protocols to collect whole blood in K2EDTA tubes. For TCRbeta analysis, collaborators shipped samples in one of three forms: frozen whole blood, isolated PBMCs, or DNA extracted from either of those sample types. Unmatched junction bases come to 6, with V trimmed by 3 bases and J by 7 bases. Reading from cysteine to phenylalanine, the CDR3 counts 15 amino acids. The retained sequence is limited to the CDR3, 45 bases, with the frame set at the first base. In the germline V gene, CDR1 corresponds to LGHNA and CDR2 to YNFKEQ. TCRbeta CDR3 regions were amplified from genomic DNA using the immunoSEQ Assay, a bias-controlled multiplex PCR. On the study's bioinformatics: Within the assay, amplification of reference gene primers was used to estimate how many nucleated cells each sample contained. To quantify the absolute abundance of each unique TCRbeta CDR3 rearrangement, sequence reads were collapsed and filtered. For each sample, productive Simpson clonality was calculated as the square root of Simpson's diversity index over productive rearrangements. Imported from immuneACCESS, the table was reduced by TCRdb to in-frame sequences with V and J called. These copies leave out some clones; in studies compared against another copy, an unresolved V gene accounts for under half, and the cause of the remainder is not known. The DNA was the basis for D and trimming; V, J and clone size are from that table. The sample records about 90,000 clones, about 81% of which are singletons. Of the sample, about 13% is held by the ten largest clones.

For this clone: The antigen it recognizes is unknown. Per-nucleotide qualities are absent, and no much larger clonotype sits a single base away.

The sequence is built from TRBV4-2 and TRBJ1-2, with TRBD1 matching 12 junction bases. The sequence came from a human donor in a cohort sampled during active COVID-19. Sequenced: peripheral blood. DNA sequence: TGTGCCAGCAGCCACGCCGGGACAGGGGGCTTTGGCTACACCTTC. It translates to CASSHAGTGGFGYTF.